This record looks at one T cell receptor (beta chain) sequence and its context. Its antigen is undetermined. The data originate from a study of beta chain features in type 1 diabetes. For the study at large: On cell yields, gender and age, patients and healthy donors were similar.

V was cut by 5 bases and J by 3 bases, with 11 bases left in between. Germline CDR1 MNHEY, CDR2 SVGAGI. The CDR3 consists of 13 residues. Every bit of the isolated RNA underwent reverse transcription, so sequencing read expressed TCRB transcripts. Some clones are missing from TCRdb's copy, which holds only in-frame ones; the method was immunoSEQ multiplex PCR. The table lists 300,000 to 450,000 clones, around a tenth of them singletons. Overall study findings and caveats: PCR might favor shorter templates, but any such skew would affect patients and controls equally. Researchers report that Type 1 diabetes patients had moderately but significantly shorter TCRB CDR3s across all four CD4+ subsets.

The receptor was isolated from a man aged 30-40 years with type 1 diabetes. The chain combines TRBV6-5 with TRBJ2-7, with D perhaps given as TRBD1 or TRBD2 (5 bases each). What was sequenced was central memory CD4+ T cells from blood. CDR3 protein: CASSRDGLYEQYF. The CDR3 DNA reads as TGTGCCAGCAGTCGGGACGGACTCTACGAGCAGTACTTC.